Listed below are T cell receptor beta chains from one sample, sequenced in a study of shared T cell receptors in the human thymus. The assay was immunoSEQ multiplex PCR, and TCRdb's table has in-frame clones only and misses some. The data contain 640,000 or so clones, 87% of them seen just once; the ten biggest clones take up roughly 0.0094%. Another study also made use of these data, one on human thymus T cells.

Sequences were obtained from thymocytes. The receptors stem from a boy under two years old with a congenital heart defect. CDR3s include the opening cysteine and the closing phenylalanine or tryptophan.

TRBJ1-2,TRBV11-2,CASSLGLAQANYGYTF
TRBJ2-3,TRBV5-6,CASSIAGGTDTQYF
TRBJ2-7,TRBV28,CASRGLAGGYEQYF
TRBJ2-7,TRBV7-9,CASSSSQLAGSYEQYF
TRBJ1-5,TRBV27,CASSFHGTGNQPQHF
TRBJ1-1,TRBV11-2,CASRKNRGSYEAFF
TRBJ2-1,TRBV19,CASSPDLWEGRNEQFF
TRBJ2-7,TRBV27,CASRFPPGGSGEQYF
TRBJ2-7,TRBV7-2,CASSFEPGLAYEQYF
TRBJ2-3,TRBV5-1,CASSVAGDSKQLTDTQYF
TRBJ1-5,TRBV6-6,CASSTDRAGYQPQHF
TRBJ1-2,TRBV4-3,CASRGLDIRTNYGYTF
TRBJ2-1,TRBV11-2,CASRPGLAGDNEQFF
TRBJ2-2,TRBV16,CASSPRLAGVTGELFF
TRBJ1-5,TRBV25-1,CASSSKGGDQPQHF
TRBJ2-3,TRBV5-1,CASSVGSAGSTDTQYF
TRBJ1-1,TRBV6-5,CASSDKHTEAFF